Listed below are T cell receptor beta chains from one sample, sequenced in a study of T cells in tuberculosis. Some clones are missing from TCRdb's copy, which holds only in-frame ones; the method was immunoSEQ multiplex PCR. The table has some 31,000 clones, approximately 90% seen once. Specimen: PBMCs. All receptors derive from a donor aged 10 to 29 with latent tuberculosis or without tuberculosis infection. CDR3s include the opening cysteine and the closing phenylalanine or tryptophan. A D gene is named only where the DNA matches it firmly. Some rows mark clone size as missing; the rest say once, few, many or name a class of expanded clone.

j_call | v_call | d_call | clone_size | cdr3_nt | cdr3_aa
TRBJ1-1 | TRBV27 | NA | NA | TGTGCCAGCAGTTTGTCAACAAACAGTGAAGCTTTCTTT | CASSLSTNSEAFF
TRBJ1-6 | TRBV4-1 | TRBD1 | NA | TGCGCCAGCAGCCAGACAGGGTCCAATTCACCCCTCCACTTT | CASSQTGSNSPLHF
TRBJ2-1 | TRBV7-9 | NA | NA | TGTGCCAGCAGCTATGGACTATACTACAATGAGCAGTTCTTC | CASSYGLYYNEQFF
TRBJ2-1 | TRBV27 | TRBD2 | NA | TGTGCCAGCAGTTTGAGGGGACTAGCGGGTTCCTACAATGAGCAGTTCTTC | CASSLRGLAGSYNEQFF
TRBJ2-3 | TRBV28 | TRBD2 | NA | TGTGCCAGCAAACTAGCGGGGAACACAGATACGCAGTATTTT | CASKLAGNTDTQYF
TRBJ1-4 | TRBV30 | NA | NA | TGTGCCGGGCTCCCGGGCAGGGCGGAAGAAAAACTGTTTTTT | CAGLPGRAEEKLFF
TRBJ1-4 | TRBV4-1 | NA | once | TGCGCCAGCAGCCTCCCTGGGACTTCTAATGAAAAACTGTTTTTT | CASSLPGTSNEKLFF
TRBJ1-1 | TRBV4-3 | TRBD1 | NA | TGCGCCAGCAGCCAGGTCAGGGGGCAGGAAGCTTTCTTT | CASSQVRGQEAFF
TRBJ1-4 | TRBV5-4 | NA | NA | TGTGCCAGCAGCACCGCAGGGACATTTAATGAAAAACTGTTTTTT | CASSTAGTFNEKLFF
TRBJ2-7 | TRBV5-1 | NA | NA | TGCGCCAGCAGCTTGGAGACAGTCTACGAGCAGTACTTC | CASSLETVYEQYF
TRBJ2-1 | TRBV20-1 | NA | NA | TGCAGTGCTACCCGGGGGGAGCAGTTCTTC | CSATRGEQFF
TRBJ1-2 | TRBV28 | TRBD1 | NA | TGTGCCAGCAGCCCCAACAACAGGGGGGAAGGTTGGAACACCTTC | CASSPNNRGEGWNTF
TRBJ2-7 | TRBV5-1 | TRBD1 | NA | TGCGCCAGCAGCTCGTCCCCCCCGGGACAGGGTCACTACGAGCAGTACTTC | CASSSSPPGQGHYEQYF